Listed here is a single T cell receptor (beta chain). The antigen is not known. Profiling relied on immunoSEQ multiplex PCR, and the TCRdb table lists in-frame clones only, not all of them. The profile covers 380,000 or so clones, with roughly 85% appearing a single time and nearly 7.5% taken by the ten largest. The CDR3 has 15 residues. The V and J ends lost 4 bases and 8 bases, in that order; junction bases with no gene match: 13. Germline CDR1 and CDR2: MNHEY and SMNVEV (reference sequence). Treatment specified: roughly 19 received Ad26.COV2.S at low or high dose, single or two shots; a few received placebo; per-sample allocation not given. At day 63 after the first vaccine or placebo injection, samples were drawn. The data were taken from a study of Ad26.COV2.S vaccination and SARS-CoV-2 variants. Across the whole study: The vaccine Ad26.COV2.S was put into the muscle once, or twice with 56 days between. Whole-study findings and limits: Substantial breadth in spike-specific CD8+ and CD4+ T cell responses was reportedly seen after vaccination.

This sequence joins TRBV27 and TRBJ1-2, with 7 bases aligning to TRBD1. Source: peripheral blood, taken in a trial of Ad26.COV2.S vaccine versus placebo. This clonotype was obtained from a person between 18 and 59 years old who received the Ad26.COV2.S COVID-19 vaccine or a placebo. The CDR3 bases are TGTGCCAGCAGTTCCCTGAACACCTACAGGGGCGGCTACACCTTC. Translation gives CASSSLNTYRGGYTF.